The 21 T cell receptor beta chains below all came from one sample that was sequenced in a study of siplizumab effects on memory and regulatory T cells. This table comes from immunoSEQ multiplex PCR, and its TCRdb copy is limited to in-frame clones, with some not included. The sample lists over 95,000 clones; 90% to 95% were seen once. Material: non-Treg CD4+ T cells sorted from blood. These receptors were collected from a human donor in good health.

This clone was picked up one time. V and J are TRBV4-2 and TRBJ2-7, with 11 bases that match TRBD2. Germline V gives CDR1 LGHNA, CDR2 YNFKEQ. Trimming cost V 0 bases and J 3 bases; bases outside gene matches: 10. This CDR3 is 18 amino acids long. The CDR3 here is CASSQDALAGGPGYEQYF. The CDR3 DNA is TGTGCCAGCAGCCAAGATGCGCTAGCGGGGGGCCCCGGCTACGAGCAGTACTTC.

This chain connects TRBV4-1 to TRBJ2-2; D is ambiguous. CDR1 is MGHRA, CDR2 YSYEKL, per germline. This CDR3 contains 16 residues. The ends were cut back, 0 bases at V and 4 bases at J, with 12 bases in the middle. In nucleotides, the CDR3 is TGCGCCAGCAGCCAAGATCGTTGGCCGAGCACCGGGGAGCTGTTTTTT. Translated: CASSQDRWPSTGELFF.

This clone was picked up one time. The chain links TRBV4-2 to TRBJ2-2, with a possible D match to TRBD1 (7 bases). V lost 4 bases, J lost 2 bases, and 20 bases lay in between. The CDR3 is made up of 18 amino acids. CDR1 is LGHNA, CDR2 YNFKEQ, per germline. The CDR3 sequence: CASSLYPGGTENTGELFF. CDR3 sequence (DNA): TGTGCCAGCAGCCTATACCCCGGAGGGACAGAAAACACCGGGGAGCTGTTTTTT.

The CDR3 DNA is TGTGCCGTGCTAAGACAGGACTCCTACGAGCAGTACTTC. Its translation: CAVLRQDSYEQYF. The chain uses TRBV6-1 and TRBJ2-7, with a weak D call TRBD1 (6 bases). Germline CDR1 and CDR2: MNHNS and SASEGT. Trimming shortened V by 11 bases and J by 0 bases, and 14 bases separated the two germline ends. The CDR3 spans 13 residues.

The chain is built from TRBV11-2 and TRBJ2-4, with a tentative D call TRBD1 (5 bases). V was pared by 3 bases and J by 8 bases, with 14 bases between. The CDR3 sequence is 14 residues long. CDR1 SGHAT and CDR2 FQNNGV come from the germline V gene. CDR3 nucleotide sequence: TGTGCCAGCAGCTTCCTCGTTCAGGGCGACATTCAGTACTTC. Protein product: CASSFLVQGDIQYF.

The chain couples TRBV5-1 to TRBJ2-7, with TRBD2 matching over 12 bases. Trimming took 1 base from V and 2 from J; bases not matched to a gene: 1. Looked up from germline, CDR1 is SGHRS and CDR2 is YFSETQ. This CDR3 is built from 15 residues. For the CDR3, the DNA is TGCGCCAGCAGCTTGACTAGCGGGGGGACCTACGAGCAGTACTTC. As protein: CASSLTSGGTYEQYF.

This clone appeared once. The chain combines TRBV28 with TRBJ2-7, with TRBD1 matching 8 bases. The CDR3 is 12 residues long. The germline V gene has CDR1 MDHEN and CDR2 SYDVKM. The trim removed 10 bases at V and 4 bases at J, leaving 6 bases unmatched. CDR3 loop: CATRQGNYEQYF. The CDR3 bases are TGTGCCACCCGACAGGGGAATTACGAGCAGTACTTC.

J is TRBJ1-5 and V is TRBV30; TRBD1 matches 9 bases. This CDR3 is 14 amino acids long. Looked up from germline, CDR1 is GTSNPN and CDR2 is SVGIG (reference sequence). Trimming took 5 bases from V and 4 from J; bases not matched to a gene: 6. The CDR3 DNA follows: TGTGCCTGGGCGACGACAGGGGGAAATCAGCCCCAGCATTTT. Its translation is CAWATTGGNQPQHF.

This clone appeared once. The chain joins TRBV6-6 to TRBJ2-7, with D tentatively TRBD1 (5 bases). V lost 2 bases to trimming and J lost 0 bases, with 14 bases between them. The CDR3 spans 16 residues. The germline CDR1 and CDR2 sequences are MNHNY and SVGAGI (reference sequence). The CDR3 region has the DNA TGTGCCAGCAGTTACACAAGACAGTACGGCTCCTACGAGCAGTACTTC. Residues: CASSYTRQYGSYEQYF.

The J gene is TRBJ2-3, the V gene TRBV6-4, with D uncertain. There are 13 residues in the CDR3. The V and J ends lost 8 bases and 4 bases respectively, with 13 bases between them. In germline, CDR1 is MRHNA, CDR2 SNTAGT. The CDR3, as DNA: TGTGCCAGCCCCGCCCAACCCTCAGATACGCAGTATTTT. Translated: CASPAQPSDTQYF.

The rearrangement links TRBV27 to TRBJ1-4; possible D gene TRBD1, 6 bases. The V gene's germline CDR1 is MNHEY and CDR2 SMNVEV (reference sequence). This CDR3 is 14 amino acids long. Trimming removed 6 bases at V and 4 bases at J, with 12 bases between. In DNA, the CDR3 is TGTGCCAGCAGCCGAGGACAGAATAATGAAAAACTGTTTTTT. Translating it yields CASSRGQNNEKLFF.

This clone was recorded once. V gene TRBV5-1 combines with J gene TRBJ2-3; unclear D gene. The V gene's germline CDR1 is SGHRS and CDR2 YFSETQ. CDR3 length: 13 residues. Trimming took 4 bases from V and 2 from J, leaving 8 bases between them. As DNA, the CDR3 is TGCGCCAGCAGCGCGGACCTCACAGATACGCAGTATTTT. Residues: CASSADLTDTQYF.

As DNA, the CDR3 is TGCGCCAGCAGCTTAGAAGGACAGTCACACAATGAGCAGTTCTTC. Translating it yields CASSLEGQSHNEQFF. The chain has TRBV5-1 and TRBJ2-1; D may be TRBD1 (6 bases). Germline-derived CDR1 and CDR2 are SGHRS and YFSETQ. V was pared by 2 bases and J by 5 bases, with 14 bases between. The CDR3 covers 15 residues. The whole variable domain, remainder taken from reference TRBV5-1 and TRBJ2-1, is KAGVTQTPRYLIKTRGQQVTLSCSPISGHRSVSWYQQTPGQGLQFLFEYFSETQRNKGNFPGRFSGRQFSNSRSEMNVSTLELGDSALYLCASSLEGQSHNEQFFGPGTRLTVL.

V usage is TRBV28 and J usage is TRBJ2-5; D is perhaps TRBD2 (6 bases). Germline lookup yields CDR1 MDHEN and CDR2 SYDVKM. The CDR3 sequence is 12 residues long. Trimming left V 2 bases short and J 7 bases short, with 8 bases between. The CDR3 DNA sequence: TGTGCCAGCAGTTTAATTAGCGGGACCCAGTACTTC. This encodes CASSLISGTQYF.

The chain is built from TRBV2 and TRBJ2-5; D unresolved. Trimming took 6 bases from V and 8 from J, leaving 10 bases between them. Germline loops: CDR1 SNHLY, CDR2 FYNNEI. The CDR3 consists of 11 residues. Written as DNA, the CDR3 is TGTGCCAGCAGGCTATCGGGCACCCAGTACTTC. Protein: CASRLSGTQYF.

This clone was detected once. The chain couples TRBV5-1 to TRBJ2-3; 9 bases are a match to TRBD2. V was clipped by 4 bases and J by 3 bases; unmatched bases: 12. In germline, CDR1 is SGHRS, CDR2 YFSETQ. The CDR3 has 17 amino acids. The CDR3 loop is CASSPTSGYIGTDTQYF. The CDR3 DNA follows: TGCGCCAGCAGCCCGACTAGCGGCTACATAGGTACAGATACGCAGTATTTT.

This chain uses TRBV5-1 with TRBJ2-7; D unclear. Germline V lookup: CDR1 SGHRS, CDR2 YFSETQ. The CDR3 is 14 amino acids. V lost 2 bases to trimming and J lost 2 bases, with 11 bases between them. DNA for the CDR3: TGCGCCAGCAGCTTCCCGGCAGCCACCTACGAGCAGTACTTC. Protein product: CASSFPAATYEQYF.

The gene calls are TRBV9 and TRBJ2-2; TRBD2 agrees at 12 bases. The length of the CDR3 is 15 residues. J gave up 3 bases and V 7 bases, and 4 bases lay outside the gene matches. Germline V gene sequence: CDR1 SGDLS, CDR2 YYNGEE. The CDR3 sequence: CASGRLAGDTGELFF. The CDR3 DNA is TGTGCCAGCGGGAGACTAGCGGGGGACACCGGGGAGCTGTTTTTT. The variable domain in full, completed from reference TRBV9 and TRBJ2-2, reads DSGVTQTPKHLITATGQRVTLRCSPRSGDLSVYWYQQSLDQGLQFLIQYYNGEERAKGNILERFSAQQFPDLHSELNLSSLELGDSALYFCASGRLAGDTGELFFGEGSRLTVL.

The chain uses TRBV29-1 and TRBJ2-3; 14 positions agree with TRBD2. The CDR3 has 14 amino acids. With V trimmed by 8 bases and J by 4 bases, 5 bases remained unmatched. CDR1 is SQVTM and CDR2 is ANQGSEA in the germline V gene. DNA for the CDR3: TGCAGCACCAGACTAGCGGGGGGGGCAGATACGCAGTATTTT. It is translated as CSTRLAGGADTQYF.

The chain is built from TRBV2 and TRBJ2-3; no clear D. The V gene's germline CDR1 is SNHLY and CDR2 FYNNEI. V lost 2 bases to trimming and J lost 3 bases, with 12 bases between them. This CDR3 has 15 amino acids. CDR3: CASSEQLIRTDTQYF. The CDR3 DNA follows: TGTGCCAGCAGTGAACAACTTATACGTACAGATACGCAGTATTTT. Full variable domain (remainder filled in from reference TRBV2 and TRBJ2-3): EPEVTQTPSHQVTQMGQEVILRCVPISNHLYFYWYRQILGQKVEFLVSFYNNEISEKSEIFDDQFSVERPDGSNFTLKIRSTKLEDSAMYFCASSEQLIRTDTQYFGPGTRLTVL.

The chain carries TRBV18 and TRBJ1-1; D gene unclear. There are 14 residues in the CDR3. V dropped 6 bases and J dropped 1 base, with 12 bases sitting between them. The germline V gene encodes CDR1 KGHSH and CDR2 LQKENI. CDR3 DNA sequence: TGTGCCAGCTCCCCCGCCAGTAGGAACACTGAAGCTTTCTTT. This translates into CASSPASRNTEAFF.